Each of the 20 T cell receptor beta chains below was sequenced from the same sample in a study of blood T cell repertoires in COVID-19. Repertoires were generated with immunoSEQ multiplex PCR, while TCRdb's copy carries only in-frame clones and drops some. The table lists about 40,000 clones, about 85% of them singletons. The sequencing input was peripheral blood. The receptors here all came from a man in his fifties or sixties with COVID-19, enrolled during active disease.

This clone showed up just once. At one end, the junction sequence differs from germline, possibly due to a read error. V is TRBV19 and J is TRBJ1-2, with no clear D. Germline CDR1 and CDR2: LNHDA and SQIVND (reference sequence). This CDR3 contains 11 residues. The CDR3 is CASSAKYGYTF. DNA of the CDR3: TGTGCCAGTAGTGCTAAATATGGCTACACCTTC.

J is TRBJ2-5 and V is TRBV14; 8 nucleotides agree with TRBD2. The CDR3 covers 14 residues. Per the germline V gene, CDR1 is SGHDN and CDR2 is FVKESK. After removal of 2 bases from V and 7 bases from J, the junction contained 6 bases not matched to a gene. CDR3 sequence reads: CASSQPGGRATQYF. The CDR3, as DNA: TGTGCCAGCAGCCAACCGGGGGGGCGTGCGACCCAGTACTTC. The full variable domain, with the rest looked up from reference TRBV14 and TRBJ2-5, is EAGVTQFPSHSVIEKGQTVTLRCDPISGHDNLYWYRRVMGKEIKFLLHFVKESKQDESGMPNNRFLAERTGGTYSTLKVQPAELEDSGVYFCASSQPGGRATQYFGPGTRLLVL.

V gene TRBV28 combines with J gene TRBJ2-2, with a tentative D call TRBD2 (5 bases). The V gene lost 5 bases and the J gene lost 0 bases, with 13 bases spanning the gap. The germline gives CDR1 MDHEN, CDR2 SYDVKM. This CDR3 contains 16 residues. The CDR3 protein is CASSPQAETNTGELFF. CDR3 DNA sequence: TGTGCCAGCAGTCCCCAAGCGGAGACGAACACCGGGGAGCTGTTTTTT.

The chain employs TRBV12-3 or TRBV12-4 and TRBJ1-4; no clear D gene. Trimming cost V 5 bases and J 12 bases, with 13 bases left between them. The CDR3 is 12 residues long. CDR3 sequence: CASSPMELELFF. The CDR3 DNA sequence: TGTGCCAGCAGTCCCATGGAGTTAGAACTGTTTTTT.

CDR3 amino acids: CASSYTGDGAEAFF. In DNA, the CDR3 is TGCGCCAGCAGCTATACAGGGGACGGTGCTGAAGCTTTCTTT. The V call is TRBV5-1, the J call TRBJ1-1; TRBD1 aligns across 7 bases. CDR3 length equals 14 residues. The germline CDR1 and CDR2 sequences are SGHRS and YFSETQ. Unmatched junction bases numbered 8, after V lost 3 bases and J lost 6 bases. Combining the CDR3 with reference TRBV5-1 and TRBJ1-1 gives the whole variable domain KAGVTQTPRYLIKTRGQQVTLSCSPISGHRSVSWYQQTPGQGLQFLFEYFSETQRNKGNFPGRFSGRQFSNSRSEMNVSTLELGDSALYLCASSYTGDGAEAFFGQGTRLTVV.

Remarks on this clone: Germline is not matched at one junction end, which may reflect a read error. The chain recombines TRBV7-8 with TRBJ2-7, with 8 bases lining up with TRBD2. The germline gives CDR1 SGHVS, CDR2 FQNEAQ. The CDR3 is 14 amino acids. The CDR3, as DNA: TGTGCCAGCAGCTTGAGGACTAGCTCCCACGAGCAGTACTTC. This gives the protein CASSLRTSSHEQYF.

The V call is TRBV4-1, the J call TRBJ2-7, with D possibly matching TRBD1 (5 bases). Trimming took 0 bases from V and 9 from J, leaving 21 bases between them. Germline CDR1 and CDR2: MGHRA and YSYEKL. CDR3 length: 16 amino acids. The CDR3: CASSQDPKTLGVGQYF. DNA of the CDR3: TGCGCCAGCAGCCAAGACCCCAAGACGTTAGGGGTAGGGCAGTACTTC.

V gene TRBV5-4 combines with J gene TRBJ2-1; 8 bases are shared with TRBD1. Germline V gene sequence: CDR1 SGHNT, CDR2 YYREEE (reference sequence). CDR3 length: 16 amino acids. V trimming: 5 bases; J trimming: 1 base; junction bases outside the gene matches: 8. CDR3 region: CASRPQTGASYNEQFF. The CDR3 DNA is TGTGCCAGCAGGCCCCAGACAGGGGCATCCTACAATGAGCAGTTCTTC. Variable domain in full (rest from reference TRBV5-4 and TRBJ2-1): ETGVTQSPTHLIKTRGQQVTLRCSSQSGHNTVSWYQQALGQGPQFIFQYYREEENGRGNFPPRFSGLQFPNYSSELNVNALELDDSALYLCASRPQTGASYNEQFFGPGTRLTVL.

This chain connects TRBV25-1 to TRBJ2-3; 7 bases line up with TRBD2. Germline V lookup: CDR1 MGHDK, CDR2 SYGVNS. This CDR3 region has 16 residues. The junction had 17 bases not matched to a gene; V was cut back by 8 bases and J by 6 bases. The CDR3 reads CASSGALAINMDTQYF. CDR3 nucleotides: TGTGCCAGCTCTGGGGCACTAGCGATCAACATGGATACGCAGTATTTT.

This sequence joins TRBV4-2 and TRBJ2-3, with 11 bases aligning to TRBD1. V lost 1 base, J lost 3 bases, and 6 bases stayed unmatched. Germline V gene lookup returns CDR1 LGHNA and CDR2 YNFKEQ. The length of the CDR3 is 17 residues. The chain's CDR3 is CASSQVPGQGETDTQYF. For the CDR3, the DNA is TGTGCCAGCAGCCAAGTCCCGGGACAGGGGGAAACAGATACGCAGTATTTT.

The chain is built from TRBV4-1 and TRBJ2-1; 10 bases align to TRBD2. J lost 7 bases, V lost 4 bases, and 10 bases had no gene match. CDR1 and CDR2 (germline): MGHRA, YSYEKL. The CDR3 loop spans 16 amino acids. CDR3 sequence: CASSLPSGTSVNEQFF. The CDR3 DNA is TGCGCCAGCAGCCTTCCCTCCGGGACTAGCGTGAATGAGCAGTTCTTC.

V usage is TRBV7-8 and J usage is TRBJ1-1; 7 bases agree with TRBD1. J was trimmed by 1 base and V by 5 bases; bases with no gene match: 1. This CDR3 spans 13 amino acids. Germline V gene lookup returns CDR1 SGHVS and CDR2 FQNEAQ. CDR3: CASSRQGNTEAFF. The CDR3 DNA sequence: TGTGCCAGCAGCAGACAGGGGAACACTGAAGCTTTCTTT.

This chain links TRBV24-1 with TRBJ2-7, with D perhaps TRBD1 (7 bases). The CDR3 runs to 13 residues. Germline-derived CDR1 and CDR2 are KGHDR and SFDVKD. V lost 4 bases and J lost 6, with 12 bases in between. The CDR3 sequence: CATSEAGGREQYF. For the CDR3, the DNA is TGTGCCACCAGTGAGGCAGGGGGGCGCGAGCAGTACTTC.

This rearrangement joins TRBV9 to TRBJ2-1; 9 bases match TRBD2. The CDR3 loop spans 15 amino acids. Germline CDR1 SGDLS, CDR2 YYNGEE. V gave up 0 bases and J gave up 5 bases; unmatched junction bases: 3. CDR3 nucleotides: TGTGCCAGCAGCGTAGGGGCTAGCGGGGACAATGAGCAGTTCTTC. It is translated as CASSVGASGDNEQFF. Complete variable domain (other parts from reference TRBV9 and TRBJ2-1): DSGVTQTPKHLITATGQRVTLRCSPRSGDLSVYWYQQSLDQGLQFLIQYYNGEERAKGNILERFSAQQFPDLHSELNLSSLELGDSALYFCASSVGASGDNEQFFGPGTRLTVL.

This chain connects TRBV2 to TRBJ2-7, with TRBD1 matching over 12 bases. Germline-derived CDR1 and CDR2 are SNHLY and FYNNEI. The CDR3 contains 17 residues. Germline trimming cut 7 bases from V and 3 bases from J; bases unmatched to any gene: 13. The CDR3 DNA reads TGTGCCAGCAAGGCCAACCGGGACAGGGGGCTTAGCTACGAGCAGTACTTC. This gives the protein CASKANRDRGLSYEQYF.

J is TRBJ2-3 and V is TRBV5-1; D perhaps matches TRBD1 (5 bases). This CDR3 contains 15 residues. The V and J ends lost 0 bases and 4 bases respectively, with 12 bases between them. Germline assignment: CDR1 SGHRS and CDR2 YFSETQ. CDR3 DNA sequence: TGCGCCAGCAGCTTGGTAAGGGGTTCCTCAGATACGCAGTATTTT. It translates to CASSLVRGSSDTQYF.

This clone appeared once. The V and J genes are TRBV28 and TRBJ1-1; D gene ambiguous. Germline CDR1 and CDR2: MDHEN and SYDVKM. Deletions cut 5 bases from V and 11 bases from J, with 15 bases between. The CDR3 totals 12 residues. CDR3 nucleotide sequence: TGTGCCAGCAGTCGACCCCCGGCGGAGGCTTTCTTT. This translates into CASSRPPAEAFF.

This sequence joins TRBV3-1 (or the pseudogene TRBV3-2) and TRBJ1-1, with TRBD1 as a possible D gene (6 bases). V lost 0 bases and J lost 5, with 7 bases in between. Germline assignment: CDR1 LGHDT and CDR2 YNNKEL (reference sequence). The CDR3 covers 13 residues. CDR3 sequence (DNA): TGTGCCAGCAGCCAAGACAGGGGAACTGAAGCTTTCTTT. This encodes CASSQDRGTEAFF.

J is TRBJ1-2 and V is TRBV28; a weak D match, TRBD1 (6 bases). The CDR3 covers 16 residues. Germline CDR1 and CDR2: MDHEN and SYDVKM. V lost 4 bases and J lost 6, with 21 bases in between. The CDR3, as DNA: TGTGCCAGCAGTTCGCCAGGGGAAGTGGTAGTTGATGGCTACACCTTC. It specifies CASSSPGEVVVDGYTF.

The gene calls are TRBV27 and TRBJ1-2; 8 bases align to TRBD1. V trimming: 6 bases; J trimming: 2 bases; junction bases outside the gene matches: 5. CDR1 MNHEY and CDR2 SMNVEV come from the germline V gene (reference sequence). The CDR3 runs 14 residues. The CDR3, as DNA: TGTGCCAGCAGCATGCAGGGGGCGAACTATGGCTACACCTTC. Its protein product is CASSMQGANYGYTF.